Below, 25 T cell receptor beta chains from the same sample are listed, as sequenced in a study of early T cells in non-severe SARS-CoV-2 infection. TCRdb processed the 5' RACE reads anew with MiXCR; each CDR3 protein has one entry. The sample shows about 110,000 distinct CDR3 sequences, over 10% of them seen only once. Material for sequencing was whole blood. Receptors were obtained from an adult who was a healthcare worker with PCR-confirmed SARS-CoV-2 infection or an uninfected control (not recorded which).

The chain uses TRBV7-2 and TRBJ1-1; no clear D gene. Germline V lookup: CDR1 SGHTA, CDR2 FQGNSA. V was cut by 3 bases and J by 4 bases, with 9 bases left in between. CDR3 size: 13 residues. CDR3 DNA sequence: TGTGCCAGCAGCTTTGGCGGTGTCACTGAAGCTTTCTTT. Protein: CASSFGGVTEAFF.

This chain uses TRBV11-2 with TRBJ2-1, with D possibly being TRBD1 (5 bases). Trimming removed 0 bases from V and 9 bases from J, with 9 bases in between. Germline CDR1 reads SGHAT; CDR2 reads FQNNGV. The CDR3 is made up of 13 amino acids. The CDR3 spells CASSLEVQVEQFF. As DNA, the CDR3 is TGTGCCAGCAGCTTAGAGGTACAGGTTGAGCAGTTCTTC.

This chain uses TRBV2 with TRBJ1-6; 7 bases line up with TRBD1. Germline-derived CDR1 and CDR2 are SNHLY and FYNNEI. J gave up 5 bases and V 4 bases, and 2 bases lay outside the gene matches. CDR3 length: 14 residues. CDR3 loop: CASSGQGHNSPLHF. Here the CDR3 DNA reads TGTGCCAGCAGTGGACAGGGTCATAATTCACCCCTCCACTTT.

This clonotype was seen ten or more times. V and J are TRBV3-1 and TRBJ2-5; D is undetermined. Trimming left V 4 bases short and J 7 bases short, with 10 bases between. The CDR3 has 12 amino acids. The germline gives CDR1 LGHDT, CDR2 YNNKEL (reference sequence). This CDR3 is CASSPTIGTQYF. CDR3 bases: TGTGCCAGCAGCCCAACCATTGGGACCCAGTACTTC.

CDR3 sequence (DNA): TGCGCCAGCAATCGAGTTAGCGGGAGGGCCGGATCCTACGAGCAGTACTTC. It translates to CASNRVSGRAGSYEQYF. This sequence joins TRBV10-1 and TRBJ2-7; the match to TRBD2 covers 11 bases. Germline V gene data show CDR1 as WNHNN and CDR2 as SYGVQD (reference sequence). V gave up 7 bases and J gave up 1 base; unmatched junction bases: 12. The CDR3 has 17 residues.

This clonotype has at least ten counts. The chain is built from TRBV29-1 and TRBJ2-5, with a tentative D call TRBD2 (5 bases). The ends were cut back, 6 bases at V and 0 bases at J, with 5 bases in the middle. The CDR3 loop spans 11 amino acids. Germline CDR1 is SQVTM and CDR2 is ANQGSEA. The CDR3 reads CSVGDQETQYF. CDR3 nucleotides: TGCAGCGTGGGAGACCAAGAGACCCAGTACTTC. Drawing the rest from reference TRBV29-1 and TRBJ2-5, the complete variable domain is SAVISQKPSRDICQRGTSLTIQCQVDSQVTMMFWYRQQPGQSLTLIATANQGSEATYESGFVIDKFPISRPNLTFSTLTVSNMSPEDSSIYLCSVGDQETQYFGPGTRLLVL.

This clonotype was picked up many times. In DNA, the CDR3 is TGTGCCAGCAGCCTCGGTTTGGTGCCAAACACTGAAGCTTTCTTT. It yields the protein CASSLGLVPNTEAFF. The V and J genes are TRBV3-1 and TRBJ1-1; D is undetermined. V dropped 4 bases and J dropped 2 bases, with 14 bases sitting between them. This CDR3 region has 15 residues. Germline loops: CDR1 LGHDT, CDR2 YNNKEL (reference sequence).

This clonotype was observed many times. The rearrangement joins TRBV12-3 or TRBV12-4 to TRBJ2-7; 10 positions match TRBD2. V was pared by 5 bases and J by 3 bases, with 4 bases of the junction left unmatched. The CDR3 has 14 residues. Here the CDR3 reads CASSPGLASYEQYF. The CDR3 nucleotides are TGTGCCAGCAGTCCGGGACTAGCGAGCTACGAGCAGTACTTC.

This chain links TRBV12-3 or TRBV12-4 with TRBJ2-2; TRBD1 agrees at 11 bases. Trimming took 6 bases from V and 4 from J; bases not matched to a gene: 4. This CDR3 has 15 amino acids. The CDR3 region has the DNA TGTGCCAGCAGCAAGGACAGGGGGCTCACCGGGGAGCTGTTTTTT. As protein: CASSKDRGLTGELFF.

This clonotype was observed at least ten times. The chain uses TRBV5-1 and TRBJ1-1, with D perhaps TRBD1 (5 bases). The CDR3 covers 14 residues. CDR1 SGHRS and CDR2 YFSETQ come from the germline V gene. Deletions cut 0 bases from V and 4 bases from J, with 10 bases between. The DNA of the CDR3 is TGCGCCAGCAGCTTGGGGGACTGGGTCACTGAAGCTTTCTTT. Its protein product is CASSLGDWVTEAFF. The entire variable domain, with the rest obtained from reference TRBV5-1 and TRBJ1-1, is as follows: KAGVTQTPRYLIKTRGQQVTLSCSPISGHRSVSWYQQTPGQGLQFLFEYFSETQRNKGNFPGRFSGRQFSNSRSEMNVSTLELGDSALYLCASSLGDWVTEAFFGQGTRLTVV.

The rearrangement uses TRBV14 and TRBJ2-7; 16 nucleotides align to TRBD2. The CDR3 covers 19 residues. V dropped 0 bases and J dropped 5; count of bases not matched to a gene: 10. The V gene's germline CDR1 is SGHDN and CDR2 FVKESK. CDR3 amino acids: CASSQDGTSGRGPRNEQYF. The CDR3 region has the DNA TGTGCCAGCAGCCAAGATGGGACTAGCGGGAGGGGTCCAAGGAACGAGCAGTACTTC.

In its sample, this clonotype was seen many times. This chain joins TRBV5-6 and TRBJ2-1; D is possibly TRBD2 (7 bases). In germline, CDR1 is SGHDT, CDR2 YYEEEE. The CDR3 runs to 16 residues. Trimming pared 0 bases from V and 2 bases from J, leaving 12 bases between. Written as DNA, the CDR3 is TGTGCCAGCAGCTTGGTCGCGGGGGCCACCTACAATGAGCAGTTCTTC. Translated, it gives CASSLVAGATYNEQFF.

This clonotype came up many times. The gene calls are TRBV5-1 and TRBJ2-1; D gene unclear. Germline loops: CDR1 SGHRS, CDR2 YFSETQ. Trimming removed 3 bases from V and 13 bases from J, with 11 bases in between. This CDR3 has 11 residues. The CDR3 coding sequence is TGCGCCAGCAGCTCTGACCTCTCTCAGTTCTTC. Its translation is CASSSDLSQFF.

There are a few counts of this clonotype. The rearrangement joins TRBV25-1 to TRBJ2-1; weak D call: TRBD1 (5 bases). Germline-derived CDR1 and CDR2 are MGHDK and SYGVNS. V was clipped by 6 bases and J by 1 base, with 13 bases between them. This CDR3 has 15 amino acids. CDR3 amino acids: CASSFPGQSYNEQFF. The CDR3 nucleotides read TGTGCCAGCAGCTTTCCAGGGCAGTCCTACAATGAGCAGTTCTTC.

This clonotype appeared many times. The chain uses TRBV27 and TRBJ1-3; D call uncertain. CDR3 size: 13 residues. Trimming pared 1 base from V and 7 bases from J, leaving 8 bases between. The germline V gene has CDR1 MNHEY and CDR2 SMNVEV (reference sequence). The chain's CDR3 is CASSLYVRNTIYF. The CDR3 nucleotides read TGTGCCAGCAGTTTATATGTCAGGAACACCATATATTTT.

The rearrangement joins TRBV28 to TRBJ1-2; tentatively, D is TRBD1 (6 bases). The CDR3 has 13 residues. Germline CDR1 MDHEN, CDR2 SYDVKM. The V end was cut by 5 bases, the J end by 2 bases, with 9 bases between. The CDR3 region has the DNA TGTGCCAGCAGTCTTCAGGGGAACTATGGCTACACCTTC. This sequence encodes CASSLQGNYGYTF.

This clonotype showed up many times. CDR3 amino acids: CASSAPGQGPTGYTF. The CDR3 DNA reads as TGTGCCAGCAGTGCCCCGGGACAGGGACCCACTGGCTACACCTTC. V gene TRBV6-5 combines with J gene TRBJ1-2, with 9 nucleotides matching TRBD1. The germline V gene has CDR1 MNHEY and CDR2 SVGAGI. The CDR3 runs to 15 residues. The junction had 11 bases not matched to a gene; V was cut back by 5 bases and J by 7 bases.

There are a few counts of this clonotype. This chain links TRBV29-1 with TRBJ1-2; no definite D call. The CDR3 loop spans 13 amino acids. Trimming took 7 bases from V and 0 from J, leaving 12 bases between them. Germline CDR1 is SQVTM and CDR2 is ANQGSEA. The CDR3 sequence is CSATGPSNYGYTF. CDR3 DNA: TGCAGCGCAACCGGGCCATCTAACTATGGCTACACCTTC.

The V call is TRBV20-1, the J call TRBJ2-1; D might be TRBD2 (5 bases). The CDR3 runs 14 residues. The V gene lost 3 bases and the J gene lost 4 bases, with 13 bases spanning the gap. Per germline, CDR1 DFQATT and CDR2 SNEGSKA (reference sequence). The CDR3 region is CSARVLGIYNEQFF. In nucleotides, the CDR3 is TGCAGTGCTAGGGTACTAGGAATTTACAATGAGCAGTTCTTC.

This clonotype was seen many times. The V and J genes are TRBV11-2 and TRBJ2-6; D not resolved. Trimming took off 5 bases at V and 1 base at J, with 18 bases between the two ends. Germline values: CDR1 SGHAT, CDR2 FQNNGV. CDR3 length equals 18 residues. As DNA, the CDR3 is TGTGCCAGCAGCCTGAGGATACAACAGCAGTCTGGGGCCAACGTCCTGACTTTC. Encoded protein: CASSLRIQQQSGANVLTF.

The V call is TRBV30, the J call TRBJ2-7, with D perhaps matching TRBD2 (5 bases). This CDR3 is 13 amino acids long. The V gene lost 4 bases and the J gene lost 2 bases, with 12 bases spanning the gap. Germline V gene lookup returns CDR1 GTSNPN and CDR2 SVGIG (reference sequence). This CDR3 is CAWTRDFAYEQYF. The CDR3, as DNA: TGTGCCTGGACGAGGGATTTTGCCTACGAGCAGTACTTC.

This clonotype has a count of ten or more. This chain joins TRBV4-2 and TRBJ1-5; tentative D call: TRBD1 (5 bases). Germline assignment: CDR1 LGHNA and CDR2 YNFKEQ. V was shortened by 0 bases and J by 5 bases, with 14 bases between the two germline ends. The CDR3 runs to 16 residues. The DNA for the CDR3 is TGTGCCAGCAGCCAAGATCAGGCAGGGCGAGATCAGCCCCAGCATTTT. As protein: CASSQDQAGRDQPQHF.

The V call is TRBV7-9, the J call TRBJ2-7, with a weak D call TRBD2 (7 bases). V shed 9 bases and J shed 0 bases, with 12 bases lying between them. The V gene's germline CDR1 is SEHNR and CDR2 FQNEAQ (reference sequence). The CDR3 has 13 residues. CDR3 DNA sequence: TGTGCCAGTGGGCGGGGGCCCTCCTACGAGCAGTACTTC. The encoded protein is CASGRGPSYEQYF.

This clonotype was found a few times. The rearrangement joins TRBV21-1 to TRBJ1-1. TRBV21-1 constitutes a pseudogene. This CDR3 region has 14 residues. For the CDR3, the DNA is TGTGCCAGCATTGGGTTTCAGGGCCACACTGAAGCTTTCTTT. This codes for CASIGFQGHTEAFF.

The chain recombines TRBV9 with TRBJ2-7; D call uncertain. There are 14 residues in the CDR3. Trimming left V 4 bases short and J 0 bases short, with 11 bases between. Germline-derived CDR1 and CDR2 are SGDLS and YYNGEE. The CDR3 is CASSPRRNSYEQYF. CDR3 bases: TGTGCCAGCAGCCCCAGACGTAACTCCTACGAGCAGTACTTC.